This TCR beta chain was obtained from a study of control samples from healthy donors and cancer patients (dated by TCRdb to the early 2020s). Comments on this clone: What this receptor recognizes is not known. Base qualities are missing; no much larger clone stands one base away.

The germline V gene (reference sequence) yields LNHDA for CDR1 and SQIVND for CDR2. Measured from the cysteine to the phenylalanine, the CDR3 is 19 residues long. Only the CDR3 DNA stays, 57 bases, in frame from base 1. At the junction V is shortened by 2 bases and J by 4 bases, with 26 bases in between. The library was produced with the immunoSEQ multiplex PCR assay. TCRdb limited this immuneACCESS table to in-frame rearrangements with V and J called. A share of clones is missing; checked studies link under half to unresolved V genes, and the rest is unexplained. This sample gives some 97,000 clones in total; roughly 87% of them show up just once. About 18% of the sample goes to the ten largest clones.

This sequence originates from a woman in her forties or fifties in good health. This sequence uses TRBV19 and TRBJ1-2, with a tentative D gene TRBD1 over 6 matching bases. The sample consisted of blood. The DNA sequence is TGTGCCAGTAGTATATTCTCAGGGGTTGGGGGACTCCTTGGCTATGGCTACACCTTC. Translated, this gives CASSIFSGVGGLLGYGYTF.